This T cell receptor (beta chain) was found in a study of cytomegalovirus exposure and HLA in healthy donors. Germline loops: CDR1 SGHVS, CDR2 FNYEAQ. The CDR3 loop spans 15 amino acids. Between the trimmed V and J ends, which lost 5 bases and 1 base, there was a span of 11 bases. The PCR ran on 60 Vbeta and 13 Jbeta primers. Data came from immunoSEQ multiplex PCR; TCRdb stores just in-frame clones and leaves some out. The table lists about 160,000 clones, 70% to 80% of them singletons, with about 4% in the top ten. Study findings and constraints: Excluded were some V segments that proved indistinguishable, including TRBV6-2 and TRBV6-3. When a later analysis was performed, an Asian-associated ancestry cluster reportedly had fewer N-insertions than the approximately 680-donor mean. Among immune exposure information, only CMV serostatus was available. Sequencing likely produced, as an artifact, a cluster of highly shared sequence variants.

This clone was recorded only once. Its target is unknown. The source material was PBMCs. The chain carries TRBV7-6 and TRBJ2-2, with D possibly being TRBD2 (6 bases). The receptor was isolated from a human donor in good health. The CDR3 DNA sequence: TGTGCCAGCAGCCAACTGCGGGGGAACACCGGGGAGCTGTTTTTT. Protein product: CASSQLRGNTGELFF.